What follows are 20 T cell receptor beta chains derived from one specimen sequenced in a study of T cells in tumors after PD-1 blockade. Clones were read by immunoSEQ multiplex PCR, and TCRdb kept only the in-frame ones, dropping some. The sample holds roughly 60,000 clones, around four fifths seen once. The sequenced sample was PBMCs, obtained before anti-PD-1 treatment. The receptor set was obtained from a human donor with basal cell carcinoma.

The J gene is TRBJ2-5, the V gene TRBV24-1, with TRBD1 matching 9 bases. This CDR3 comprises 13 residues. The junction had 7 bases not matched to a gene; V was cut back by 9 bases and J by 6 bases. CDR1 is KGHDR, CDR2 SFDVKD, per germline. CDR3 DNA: TGTGCCACCCCTGACAGGGGGGGGAAGACCCAGTACTTC. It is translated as CATPDRGGKTQYF.

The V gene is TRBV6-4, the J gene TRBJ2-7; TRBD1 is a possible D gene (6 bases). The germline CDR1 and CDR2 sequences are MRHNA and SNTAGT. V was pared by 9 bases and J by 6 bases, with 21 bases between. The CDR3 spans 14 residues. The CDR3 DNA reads TGTGCCAGTATTAAACCAGTGACAGGCCTCGAGCAGTACTTC. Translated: CASIKPVTGLEQYF.

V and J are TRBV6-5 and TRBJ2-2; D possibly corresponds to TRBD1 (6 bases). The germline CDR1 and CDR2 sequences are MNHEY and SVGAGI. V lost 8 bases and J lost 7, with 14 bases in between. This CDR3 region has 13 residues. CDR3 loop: CASRNRVGGELFF. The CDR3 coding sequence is TGTGCCAGCCGAAACAGGGTGGGCGGGGAGCTGTTTTTT.

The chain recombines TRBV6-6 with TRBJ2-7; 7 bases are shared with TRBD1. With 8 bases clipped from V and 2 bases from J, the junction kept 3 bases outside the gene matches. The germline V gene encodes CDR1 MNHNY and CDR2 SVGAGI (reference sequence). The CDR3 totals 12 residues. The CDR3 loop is CASRQGAYEQYF. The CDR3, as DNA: TGTGCCAGCCGACAGGGCGCCTACGAGCAGTACTTC.

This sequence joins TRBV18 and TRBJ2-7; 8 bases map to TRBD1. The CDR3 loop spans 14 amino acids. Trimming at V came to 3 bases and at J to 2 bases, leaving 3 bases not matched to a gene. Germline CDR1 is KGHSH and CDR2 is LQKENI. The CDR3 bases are TGTGCCAGCTCACCGGGACAGGCAACCTACGAGCAGTACTTC. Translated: CASSPGQATYEQYF.

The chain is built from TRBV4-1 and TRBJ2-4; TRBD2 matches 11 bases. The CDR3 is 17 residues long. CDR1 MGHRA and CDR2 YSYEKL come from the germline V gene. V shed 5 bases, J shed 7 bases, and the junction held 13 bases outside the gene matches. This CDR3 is CASSEGRLAGGRNIQYF. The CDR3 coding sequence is TGCGCCAGCAGCGAAGGAAGGCTAGCGGGGGGTAGGAACATTCAGTACTTC.

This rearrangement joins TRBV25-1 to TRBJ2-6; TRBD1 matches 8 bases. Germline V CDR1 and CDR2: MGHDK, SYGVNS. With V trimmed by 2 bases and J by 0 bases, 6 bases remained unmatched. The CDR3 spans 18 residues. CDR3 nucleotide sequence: TGTGCCAGCAGTGAAAAGCAGGGGGCCCCCTCTGGGGCCAACGTCCTGACTTTC. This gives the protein CASSEKQGAPSGANVLTF. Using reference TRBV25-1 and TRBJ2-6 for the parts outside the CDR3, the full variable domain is EADIYQTPRYLVIGTGKKITLECSQTMGHDKMYWYQQDPGMELHLIHYSYGVNSTEKGDLSSESTVSRIRTEHFPLTLESARPSHTSQYLCASSEKQGAPSGANVLTFGAGSRLTVL.

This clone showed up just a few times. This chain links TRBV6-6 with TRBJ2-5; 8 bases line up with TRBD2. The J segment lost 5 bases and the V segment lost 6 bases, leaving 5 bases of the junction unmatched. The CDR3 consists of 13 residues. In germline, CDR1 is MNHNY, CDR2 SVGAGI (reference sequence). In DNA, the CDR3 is TGTGCCAGCAGCCGCGGGACTAGTGAGACCCAGTACTTC. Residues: CASSRGTSETQYF.

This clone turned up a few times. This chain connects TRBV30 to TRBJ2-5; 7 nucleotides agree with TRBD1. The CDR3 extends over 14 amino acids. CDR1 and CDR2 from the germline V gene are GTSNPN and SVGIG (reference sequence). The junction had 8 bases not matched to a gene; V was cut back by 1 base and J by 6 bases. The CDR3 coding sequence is TGTGCCTGGAGTGACAGGGGTAATACCCAGACCCAGTACTTC. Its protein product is CAWSDRGNTQTQYF.

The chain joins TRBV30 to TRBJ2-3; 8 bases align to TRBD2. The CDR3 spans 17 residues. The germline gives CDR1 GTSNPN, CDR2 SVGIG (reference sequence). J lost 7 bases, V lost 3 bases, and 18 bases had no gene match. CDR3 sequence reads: CAWRTGRGGGSGNTQYF. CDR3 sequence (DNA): TGTGCCTGGAGAACGGGGCGGGGCGGGGGGTCGGGAAATACGCAGTATTTT.

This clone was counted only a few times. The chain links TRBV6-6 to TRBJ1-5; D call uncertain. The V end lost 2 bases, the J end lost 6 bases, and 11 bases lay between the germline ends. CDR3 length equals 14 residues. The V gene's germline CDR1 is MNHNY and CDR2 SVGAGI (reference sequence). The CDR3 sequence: CASSYGGHIQPQHF. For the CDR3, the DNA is TGTGCCAGCAGTTACGGCGGGCACATTCAGCCCCAGCATTTT.

The DNA for the CDR3 is TGTGCCAGCAGCTCCCCGGGGGGGCGAGGCACTGAAGCTTTCTTT. Translated: CASSSPGGRGTEAFF. The chain employs TRBV3-1 (or the pseudogene TRBV3-2) and TRBJ1-1; TRBD1 is a possible D gene (6 bases). CDR3 length: 15 amino acids. Per the germline V gene, CDR1 is LGHDT and CDR2 is YNNKEL (reference sequence). Between the trimmed V and J ends, which lost 5 bases and 4 bases, there was a span of 17 bases.

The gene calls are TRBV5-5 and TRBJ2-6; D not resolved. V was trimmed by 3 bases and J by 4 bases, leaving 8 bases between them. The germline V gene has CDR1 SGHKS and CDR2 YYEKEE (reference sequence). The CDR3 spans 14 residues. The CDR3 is CASSSYTGANVLTF. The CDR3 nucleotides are TGTGCCAGCAGCTCTTACACCGGGGCCAACGTCCTGACTTTC. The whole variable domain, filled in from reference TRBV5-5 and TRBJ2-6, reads DAGVTQSPTHLIKTRGQQVTLRCSPISGHKSVSWYQQVLGQGPQFIFQYYEKEERGRGNFPDRFSARQFPNYSSELNVNALLLGDSALYLCASSSYTGANVLTFGAGSRLTVL.

CDR3 coding DNA: TGCGCCAGCACCCGGACATCATCTAACACTGAAGCTTTCTTT. This translates into CASTRTSSNTEAFF. This chain links TRBV23-1 with TRBJ1-1; tentative D call: TRBD1 (5 bases). TRBV23-1 qualifies as an ORF whose function is uncertain. V was clipped by 7 bases and J by 2 bases, with 14 bases between them. The CDR3 extends over 14 amino acids.

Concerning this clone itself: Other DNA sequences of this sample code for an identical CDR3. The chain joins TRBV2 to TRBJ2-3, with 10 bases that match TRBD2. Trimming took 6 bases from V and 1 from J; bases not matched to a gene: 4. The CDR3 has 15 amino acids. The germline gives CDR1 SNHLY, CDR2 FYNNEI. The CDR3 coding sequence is TGTGCCAGCAGCCCCGGACTAGCGGGCACAGATACGCAGTATTTT. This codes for CASSPGLAGTDTQYF.

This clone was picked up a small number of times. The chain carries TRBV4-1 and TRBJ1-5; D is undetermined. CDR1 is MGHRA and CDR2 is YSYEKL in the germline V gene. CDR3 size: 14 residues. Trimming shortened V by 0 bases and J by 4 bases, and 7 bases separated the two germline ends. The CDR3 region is CASSQEDSNQPQHF. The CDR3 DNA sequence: TGCGCCAGCAGCCAAGAGGATTCGAATCAGCCCCAGCATTTT.

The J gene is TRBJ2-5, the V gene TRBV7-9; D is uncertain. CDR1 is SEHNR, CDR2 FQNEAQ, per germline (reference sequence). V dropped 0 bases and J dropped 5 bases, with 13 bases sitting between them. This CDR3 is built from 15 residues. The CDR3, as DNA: TGTGCCAGCAGCTTAGCTAGTCGGTTAAAGGAGACCCAGTACTTC. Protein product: CASSLASRLKETQYF.

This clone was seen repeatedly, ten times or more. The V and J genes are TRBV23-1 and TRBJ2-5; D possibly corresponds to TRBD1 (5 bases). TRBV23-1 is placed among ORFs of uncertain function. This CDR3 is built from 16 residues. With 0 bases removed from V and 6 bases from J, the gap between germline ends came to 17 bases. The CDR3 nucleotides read TGCGCCAGCAGTCAATCGCAAGCGCAGGGAATTAAGACCCAGTACTTC. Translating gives CASSQSQAQGIKTQYF.

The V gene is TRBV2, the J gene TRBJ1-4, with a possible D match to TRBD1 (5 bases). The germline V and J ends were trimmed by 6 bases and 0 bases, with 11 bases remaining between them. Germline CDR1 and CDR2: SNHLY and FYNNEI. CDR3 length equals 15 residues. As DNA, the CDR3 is TGTGCCAGCAGGGACCAGACAGCAACTAATGAAAAACTGTTTTTT. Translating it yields CASRDQTATNEKLFF.

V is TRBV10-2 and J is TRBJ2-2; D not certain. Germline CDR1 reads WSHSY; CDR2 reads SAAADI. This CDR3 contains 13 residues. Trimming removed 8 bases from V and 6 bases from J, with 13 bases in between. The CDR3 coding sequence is TGCGCCAGCGCCATGTTCCTCGCCGGGGAGCTGTTTTTT. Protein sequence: CASAMFLAGELFF.